This T cell receptor (beta chain) was identified in a study of blood T cells in healthy people across ages. This clonotype was seen only a few times. Its antigen is undetermined. V lost 6 bases and J lost 0, with 14 bases in between. This CDR3 is 16 amino acids long. A sample-barcoded 5' primer and a J-beta primer mix were used in a second PCR of about 7 to 12 cycles. TCRdb recomputed calls from the 5' RACE reads with MiXCR, one row per CDR3 protein. This table holds over 550,000 distinct CDR3 sequences, roughly 30% found once. Study conclusions and caveats: Bulk PBMC profiling left naive and antigen-experienced comparisons inconclusive. A strong correlation between TCR beta diversity and naive T cell percentage was seen.

This clonotype was obtained from a woman older than 75 in good health. Sequencing was carried out using blood. The chain links TRBV12-3 or TRBV12-4 to TRBJ1-4; a weak D match, TRBD1 (5 bases). CDR3 loop: CASSPGRDPTNEKLFF. The CDR3 DNA follows: TGTGCCAGCAGCCCCGGAAGGGACCCAACTAATGAAAAACTGTTTTTT.